This is a list of T cell receptor beta chains from one sample in a study of blood T cell repertoires in COVID-19. The table came from immunoSEQ multiplex PCR; TCRdb's copy has only in-frame clones and leaves some out. Of roughly 41,000 clones listed, around four fifths are singletons. Sequencing input: peripheral blood. These receptors came from a woman older than 75 with acute or convalescent COVID-19. Each CDR3 is given with its conserved first and last residue. The order of the fields is V gene, J gene, clone size, D gene, CDR3 DNA, CDR3 protein. D genes are given only for firm matches. Expanded clones get a size class; other rows say once, few or many, or leave the size out.

v_gene: TRBV11-2; j_gene: TRBJ2-2; abundance: .; d_gene: TRBD1; CDR3nt: TGTGCCAGCAGTCGTGGACAGGGGACCGGGGAGCTGTTTTTT; CDR3aa: CASSRGQGTGELFF
v_gene: TRBV25-1; j_gene: TRBJ2-2; abundance: .; d_gene: .; CDR3nt: TGTGCCAGCACCCCAGCGGGCAACACCGGGGAGCTGTTTTTT; CDR3aa: CASTPAGNTGELFF
v_gene: TRBV19; j_gene: TRBJ2-1; abundance: .; d_gene: .; CDR3nt: TGTGCCAGTAGTATGAACAGGGCCTACAATGAGCAGTTCTTC; CDR3aa: CASSMNRAYNEQFF
v_gene: TRBV7-6; j_gene: TRBJ1-5; abundance: .; d_gene: .; CDR3nt: TGTGCCAGCAGCTCGGGGGACAATCAGCCCCAGCATTTT; CDR3aa: CASSSGDNQPQHF
v_gene: TRBV11-2; j_gene: TRBJ2-7; abundance: .; d_gene: .; CDR3nt: TGTGCCAGCAGCCTTTTTCAGGGAAACGAGCAGTACTTC; CDR3aa: CASSLFQGNEQYF
v_gene: TRBV27; j_gene: TRBJ1-2; abundance: .; d_gene: .; CDR3nt: TGTGCCAGCAGTTTCCAATACAGGACCAGTGGCTACACCTTC; CDR3aa: CASSFQYRTSGYTF
v_gene: TRBV15; j_gene: TRBJ1-1; abundance: .; d_gene: TRBD1; CDR3nt: TGTGCCACCAGCCCCCGGGACAGGGGGAACACTGAAGCTTTCTTT; CDR3aa: CATSPRDRGNTEAFF
v_gene: TRBV20-1; j_gene: TRBJ1-1; abundance: .; d_gene: TRBD1; CDR3nt: TGCAGTTCGACAGGGGCCGTCGAAGCTTTCTTT; CDR3aa: CSSTGAVEAFF
v_gene: TRBV2; j_gene: TRBJ1-2; abundance: .; d_gene: .; CDR3nt: TGTGCCAGCAGTGTGGGGCAGGTCTATGGCTACACCTTC; CDR3aa: CASSVGQVYGYTF
v_gene: TRBV19; j_gene: TRBJ2-1; abundance: once; d_gene: TRBD2; CDR3nt: TGTGCCAGTAGTATAGGCGGGGGGGCCAACAATGAGCAGTTCTTC; CDR3aa: CASSIGGGANNEQFF
v_gene: TRBV5-8; j_gene: TRBJ1-1; abundance: few; d_gene: .; CDR3nt: TGTGCCAGCAGCTTAATAGGGGGACCTCAACCCAGGACTGAAGCTTTCTTT; CDR3aa: CASSLIGGPQPRTEAFF
v_gene: TRBV5-4; j_gene: TRBJ1-1; abundance: .; d_gene: .; CDR3nt: TGTGCCAGCAGCTTGGACAGGGATGGAGCTTTCTTT; CDR3aa: CASSLDRDGAFF
v_gene: TRBV2; j_gene: TRBJ1-5; abundance: .; d_gene: .; CDR3nt: TGTGCCAGCAGGGGCAGGTTGGGCAATCAGCCCCAGCATTTT; CDR3aa: CASRGRLGNQPQHF
v_gene: TRBV28; j_gene: TRBJ1-2; abundance: .; d_gene: TRBD1; CDR3nt: TGTGCCAGCAGTTTATCCGCGACAGGGGCGAATGGCTACACCTTC; CDR3aa: CASSLSATGANGYTF
v_gene: TRBV5-1; j_gene: TRBJ2-3; abundance: .; d_gene: TRBD1; CDR3nt: TGCGCCAGCAAACAGACAGGGGCTAGCACAGATACGCAGTATTTT; CDR3aa: CASKQTGASTDTQYF
v_gene: TRBV3-1/TRBV3-2; j_gene: TRBJ1-1; abundance: .; d_gene: .; CDR3nt: TGTGCCAGCAGCCTAGGGGGGAACACTGAAGCTTTCTTT; CDR3aa: CASSLGGNTEAFF
v_gene: TRBV5-1; j_gene: TRBJ2-5; abundance: .; d_gene: .; CDR3nt: TGCGCCAGCGCTCAGATTCAAGAGACCCAGTACTTC; CDR3aa: CASAQIQETQYF
v_gene: TRBV2; j_gene: TRBJ2-1; abundance: .; d_gene: .; CDR3nt: TGTGCCAGCAGTGAAAGCAAGACTAGACCATACAATGAGCAGTTCTTC; CDR3aa: CASSESKTRPYNEQFF
v_gene: TRBV28; j_gene: TRBJ1-2; abundance: once; d_gene: .; CDR3nt: TGTGCCAGTTGGGCGGGGTTTTGGGGCGTTGGCTACACCTTC; CDR3aa: CASWAGFWGVGYTF
v_gene: TRBV9; j_gene: TRBJ2-3; abundance: .; d_gene: TRBD2; CDR3nt: TGTGCCAGCAGCGCCTACGGGGGGGGCACAGATACGCAGTATTTT; CDR3aa: CASSAYGGGTDTQYF
v_gene: TRBV19; j_gene: TRBJ1-2; abundance: few; d_gene: .; CDR3nt: TGTGCCAGTAGTATCGCGGAGGGCTACACCTTC; CDR3aa: CASSIAEGYTF
v_gene: TRBV6-1; j_gene: TRBJ2-2; abundance: .; d_gene: .; CDR3nt: TGTGCCAGCAGTGACCCCAGGGTAGACACCGGGGAGCTGTTTTTT; CDR3aa: CASSDPRVDTGELFF
v_gene: TRBV7-7; j_gene: TRBJ2-1; abundance: .; d_gene: TRBD2; CDR3nt: TGTGCTAGCAGCTTAGGGGAAGCGCGGGAGGGCTATGAGCAGTTCTTC; CDR3aa: CASSLGEAREGYEQFF
v_gene: TRBV10-3; j_gene: TRBJ1-6; abundance: .; d_gene: .; CDR3nt: TGTGCCATCAGGGGCATCAATTCACCCCTCCACTTT; CDR3aa: CAIRGINSPLHF
v_gene: TRBV6-1; j_gene: TRBJ2-5; abundance: .; d_gene: .; CDR3nt: TGTGCCAGCAGTGAAGGTCACAGGGTCGAGACCCAGTACTTC; CDR3aa: CASSEGHRVETQYF
v_gene: TRBV19; j_gene: TRBJ1-4; abundance: .; d_gene: .; CDR3nt: TGTGCCAGTAGTATCGACTGGAATGAAAAACTGTTTTTT; CDR3aa: CASSIDWNEKLFF
v_gene: TRBV19; j_gene: TRBJ2-5; abundance: few; d_gene: .; CDR3nt: TGTGCCAGTAGTATTGTGATAGGGAGTTCTGGGACCCAGTACTTC; CDR3aa: CASSIVIGSSGTQYF
v_gene: TRBV5-1; j_gene: TRBJ1-1; abundance: .; d_gene: .; CDR3nt: TGCGCCAGCAGCTTGGAAGAAGGGGGTAACACTGAAGCTTTCTTT; CDR3aa: CASSLEEGGNTEAFF
v_gene: TRBV3-1/TRBV3-2; j_gene: TRBJ2-3; abundance: .; d_gene: .; CDR3nt: TGTGCCAGCAGCCAAGATGGGCGAGACAACACAGATACGCAGTATTTT; CDR3aa: CASSQDGRDNTDTQYF
v_gene: TRBV5-1; j_gene: TRBJ2-3; abundance: .; d_gene: TRBD2; CDR3nt: TGCGCCAGCAGCCCCATTTTAGCGGGGACCACAGATACGCAGTATTTT; CDR3aa: CASSPILAGTTDTQYF
v_gene: TRBV28; j_gene: TRBJ1-2; abundance: .; d_gene: TRBD1; CDR3nt: TGTGCCAGCAGTGCAGGGGGGTCTAACTATGGCTACACCTTC; CDR3aa: CASSAGGSNYGYTF
v_gene: TRBV5-5; j_gene: TRBJ2-2; abundance: .; d_gene: TRBD1; CDR3nt: TGTGCCAGCAGCTTGAAAGGACAGGACGGGGAGCTGTTTTTT; CDR3aa: CASSLKGQDGELFF
v_gene: TRBV19; j_gene: TRBJ2-3; abundance: .; d_gene: .; CDR3nt: TGTGCCAGTAGTATGAGGATAATCACAGATACGCAGTATTTT; CDR3aa: CASSMRIITDTQYF
v_gene: TRBV18; j_gene: TRBJ2-2; abundance: .; d_gene: TRBD1; CDR3nt: TGTGCCAGCTCACCCCCCGGGACAGGGATCGCCGGGGAGCTGTTTTTT; CDR3aa: CASSPPGTGIAGELFF
v_gene: TRBV19; j_gene: TRBJ1-5; abundance: .; d_gene: .; CDR3nt: TGTGCCAGTAGTATTAAAGTTGAGAGTCAGCCCCAGCATTTT; CDR3aa: CASSIKVESQPQHF
v_gene: TRBV6-5; j_gene: TRBJ1-2; abundance: .; d_gene: TRBD1; CDR3nt: TGTGCCAGCAGTTGGGGTCGGTCAGGGGGCAGAGGCTACACCTTC; CDR3aa: CASSWGRSGGRGYTF
v_gene: TRBV18; j_gene: TRBJ2-5; abundance: once; d_gene: TRBD2; CDR3nt: TGTGCCAGCTCACCCTGGGAGGGACCCTCAGAGACCCAGTACTTC; CDR3aa: CASSPWEGPSETQYF
v_gene: TRBV5-6; j_gene: TRBJ1-1; abundance: .; d_gene: .; CDR3nt: TGTGCCAGCAGCTCAAGAGAAGCGTTCGTCCGGCCTGAAGCTTTCTTT; CDR3aa: CASSSREAFVRPEAFF
v_gene: TRBV5-1; j_gene: TRBJ1-5; abundance: .; d_gene: .; CDR3nt: TGCGCCAGCAGCGCCAGCCCCGAACAGGCTCCTAGCAATCAGCCCCAGCATTTT; CDR3aa: CASSASPEQAPSNQPQHF
v_gene: TRBV7-2; j_gene: TRBJ1-5; abundance: .; d_gene: .; CDR3nt: TGTGCCAGCAGCGCGTCAGGGCCCCAGCATTTT; CDR3aa: CASSASGPQHF
v_gene: TRBV3-1/TRBV3-2; j_gene: TRBJ1-1; abundance: few; d_gene: .; CDR3nt: TGTGCCAGCAGTTTGACAGGCCCGAACACTGAAGCTTTCTTT; CDR3aa: CASSLTGPNTEAFF
v_gene: TRBV19; j_gene: TRBJ1-5; abundance: once; d_gene: .; CDR3nt: TGTGCCAGTAGTACCCCAGGATATGGCAATCAGCCCCAGCATTTT; CDR3aa: CASSTPGYGNQPQHF
v_gene: TRBV7-9; j_gene: TRBJ1-2; abundance: .; d_gene: .; CDR3nt: TGTGCCAGCAGCCTTAACTCCTATGGCTACACCTTC; CDR3aa: CASSLNSYGYTF
v_gene: TRBV6-1; j_gene: TRBJ2-7; abundance: .; d_gene: .; CDR3nt: TGTGCCAGCAGTGAATCCCATGCCTACGAGCAGTACTTC; CDR3aa: CASSESHAYEQYF
v_gene: TRBV5-1; j_gene: TRBJ1-6; abundance: .; d_gene: .; CDR3nt: TGCGCCAGCAGCTTGGGGGGGCAGAGTTCACCCCTCCACTTT; CDR3aa: CASSLGGQSSPLHF
v_gene: TRBV10-3; j_gene: TRBJ2-7; abundance: .; d_gene: TRBD1; CDR3nt: TGTGCCATCAGCCGGACAGGATCCTACGAGCAGTACTTC; CDR3aa: CAISRTGSYEQYF